These T cell receptor beta chains were read from a single sample in a study of cytomegalovirus exposure and HLA in healthy donors. Data came from immunoSEQ multiplex PCR; TCRdb stores just in-frame clones and leaves some out. The sample has 150,000 to 200,000 clones, approximately 84% seen once; the top ten hold approximately 1.3%. Input material: PBMCs. Every receptor here comes from a man in his fifties in good health and CMV-seropositive. CDR3s include the opening cysteine and the closing phenylalanine or tryptophan. D genes are given only for firm matches.

j_call v_call d_call cdr3_aa
TRBJ2-1 TRBV5-1 TRBD2 CASSLAASGGPEDEQFF
TRBJ2-1 TRBV18 NA CASSPLSGSNEQFF
TRBJ2-3 TRBV28 TRBD2 CASSPGGASTDTQYF
TRBJ2-7 TRBV19 TRBD2 CASSTGLAGGEQYF
TRBJ2-4 TRBV28 NA CASSSADAGSKNIQYF
TRBJ2-7 TRBV10-3 NA CAIRQGLDWEQYF
TRBJ2-7 TRBV5-1 NA CASSQRVLPDEQYF
TRBJ1-5 TRBV5-5 TRBD1 CASSLFGTVNQPQHF
TRBJ2-1 TRBV9 TRBD2 CASSVGLAGREQFF
TRBJ1-5 TRBV2 NA CASRKDTFSNQPQHF
TRBJ2-7 TRBV5-1 NA CASSLEKVGELYF